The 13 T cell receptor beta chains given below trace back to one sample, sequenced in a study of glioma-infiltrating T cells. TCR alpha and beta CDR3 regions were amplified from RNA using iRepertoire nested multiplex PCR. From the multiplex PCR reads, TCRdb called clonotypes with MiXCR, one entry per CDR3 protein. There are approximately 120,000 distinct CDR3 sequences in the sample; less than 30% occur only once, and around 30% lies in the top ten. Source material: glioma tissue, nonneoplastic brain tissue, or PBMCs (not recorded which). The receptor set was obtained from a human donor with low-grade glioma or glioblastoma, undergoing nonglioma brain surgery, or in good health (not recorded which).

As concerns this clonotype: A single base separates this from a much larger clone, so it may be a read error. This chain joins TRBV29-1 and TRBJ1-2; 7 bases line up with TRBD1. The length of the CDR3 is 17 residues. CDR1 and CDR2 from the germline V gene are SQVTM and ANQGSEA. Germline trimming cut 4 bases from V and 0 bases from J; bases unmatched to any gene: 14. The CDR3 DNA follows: TGCAGCGTTGGTGGTACAGGGGCCCATCCCGCTAACTATGGCTACACCTTC. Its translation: CSVGGTGAHPANYGYTF.

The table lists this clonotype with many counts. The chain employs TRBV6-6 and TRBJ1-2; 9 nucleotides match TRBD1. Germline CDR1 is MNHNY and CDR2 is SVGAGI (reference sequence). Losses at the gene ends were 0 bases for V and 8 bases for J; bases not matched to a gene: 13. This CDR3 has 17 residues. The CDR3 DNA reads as TGTGCCAGCAGTTACTCGCGACAACGGGACAGGGTTTGGGGCTACACCTTC. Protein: CASSYSRQRDRVWGYTF.

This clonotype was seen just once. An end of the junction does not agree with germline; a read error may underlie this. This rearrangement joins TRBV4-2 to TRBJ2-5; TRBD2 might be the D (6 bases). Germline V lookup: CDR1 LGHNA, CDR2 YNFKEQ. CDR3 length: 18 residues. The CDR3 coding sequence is TGTGCCAGCAGCCAAGCGCTTTCGGCGCCTAGTCCGGGGGAGAACCAGTACTTC. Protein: CASSQALSAPSPGENQYF.

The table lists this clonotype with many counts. DNA of the CDR3: TGTGCCAGCAGCCATACCGGGACTAGCGGGAGAACCCCCTACAATGAGCAGTTCTTC. Residues: CASSHTGTSGRTPYNEQFF. This chain joins TRBV3-1 and TRBJ2-1; 14 nucleotides match TRBD2. The trim removed 3 bases at V and 2 bases at J, leaving 9 bases unmatched. This CDR3 contains 19 residues. The V gene's germline CDR1 is LGHDT and CDR2 YNNKEL (reference sequence).

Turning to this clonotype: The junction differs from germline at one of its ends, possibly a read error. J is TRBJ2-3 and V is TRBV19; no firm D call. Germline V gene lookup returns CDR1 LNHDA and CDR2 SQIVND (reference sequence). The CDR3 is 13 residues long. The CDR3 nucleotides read TGTGGCAGTAGGACCCTGGACACAGATACGCAGTATTTT. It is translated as CGSRTLDTDTQYF.

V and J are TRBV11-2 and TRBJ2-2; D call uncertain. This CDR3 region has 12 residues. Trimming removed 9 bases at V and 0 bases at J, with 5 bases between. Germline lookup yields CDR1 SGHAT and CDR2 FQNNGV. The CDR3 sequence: CASRTNTGELFF. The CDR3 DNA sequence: TGTGCCAGTAGGACGAACACCGGGGAGCTGTTTTTT.

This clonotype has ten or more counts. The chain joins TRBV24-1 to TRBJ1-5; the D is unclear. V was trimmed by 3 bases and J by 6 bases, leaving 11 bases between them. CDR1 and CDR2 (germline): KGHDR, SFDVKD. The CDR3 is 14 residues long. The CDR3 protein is CATSDRQPAQPQHF. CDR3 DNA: TGTGCCACCAGTGATCGGCAGCCGGCTCAGCCCCAGCATTTT.

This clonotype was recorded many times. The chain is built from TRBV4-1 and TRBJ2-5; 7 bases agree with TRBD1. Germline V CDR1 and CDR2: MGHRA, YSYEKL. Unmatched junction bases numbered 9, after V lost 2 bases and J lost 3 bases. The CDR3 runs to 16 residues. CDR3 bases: TGCGCCAGCAGCCAATTCGTACAGGGGAAAAAAGAGACCCAGTACTTC. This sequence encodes CASSQFVQGKKETQYF.

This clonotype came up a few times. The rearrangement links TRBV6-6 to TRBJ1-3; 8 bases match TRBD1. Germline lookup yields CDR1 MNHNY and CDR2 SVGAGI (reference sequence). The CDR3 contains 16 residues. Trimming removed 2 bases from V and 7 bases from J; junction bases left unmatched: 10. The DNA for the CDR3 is TGTGCCAGCAGTTACCCAGGGTTGGACAGGGCTAACACCATATATTTT. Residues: CASSYPGLDRANTIYF.

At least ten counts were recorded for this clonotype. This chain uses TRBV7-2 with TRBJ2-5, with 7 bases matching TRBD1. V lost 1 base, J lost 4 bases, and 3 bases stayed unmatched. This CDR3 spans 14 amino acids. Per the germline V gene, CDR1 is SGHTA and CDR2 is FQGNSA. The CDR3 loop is CASSLVGGAETQYF. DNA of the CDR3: TGTGCCAGCAGCTTAGTAGGGGGCGCAGAGACCCAGTACTTC. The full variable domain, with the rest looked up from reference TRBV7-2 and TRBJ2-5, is GAGVSQSPSNKVTEKGKDVELRCDPISGHTALYWYRQSLGQGLEFLIYFQGNSAPDKSGLPSDRFSAERTGGSVSTLTIQRTQQEDSAVYLCASSLVGGAETQYFGPGTRLLVL.

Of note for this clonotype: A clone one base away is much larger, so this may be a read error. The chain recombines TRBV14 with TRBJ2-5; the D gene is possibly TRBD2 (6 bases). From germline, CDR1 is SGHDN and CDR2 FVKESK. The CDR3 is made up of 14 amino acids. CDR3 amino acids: CASSQAGAGEAQYF. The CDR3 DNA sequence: TGTGCCAGCAGCCAAGCGGGAGCCGGAGAGGCCCAGTACTTC.

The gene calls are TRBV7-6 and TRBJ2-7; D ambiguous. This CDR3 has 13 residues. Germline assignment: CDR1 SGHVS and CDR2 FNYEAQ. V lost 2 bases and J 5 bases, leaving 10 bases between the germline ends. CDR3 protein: CASSLYPLDEQYF. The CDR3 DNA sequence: TGTGCCAGCAGCTTATACCCCCTTGACGAGCAGTACTTC. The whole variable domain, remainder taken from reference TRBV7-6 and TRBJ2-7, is GAGVSQSPRYKVTKRGQDVALRCDPISGHVSLYWYRQALGQGPEFLTYFNYEAQQDKSGLPNDRFSAERPEGSISTLTIQRTEQRDSAMYRCASSLYPLDEQYFGPGTRLTVT.

This CDR3 reads CASSSWNGEQFF. The CDR3 DNA reads TGTGCCAGCAGCTCCTGGAATGGTGAGCAGTTCTTC. V gene TRBV7-3 combines with J gene TRBJ2-1; the D is unclear. CDR1 and CDR2 from the germline V gene are SGHTA and FQGTGA. With 4 bases removed from V and 9 bases from J, the gap between germline ends came to 10 bases. This CDR3 has 12 residues.